This TCR beta chain emerged from a study of T cells in Graves' hyperthyroidism and ophthalmopathy. Overall study results and limits: A 13 V-J model separated ophthalmopathy from stable hyperthyroidism. Clonotypes that were expanded in thyroid above 0.001 mostly appeared in blood too.

Among ophthalmopathy patients, the Clinical Activity Score reached at least 3, the NOSPECS grade reached at least 4, and duration remained under 3 months. Thyroid ultrasound and orbital computed tomography, with clinical symptoms and serum thyroxine and TRAb, informed diagnoses. Authors of the study amplified TCR beta CDR3 regions from RNA transcripts. Initially, a first-round RT-PCR of the TCR CDR3 employed the HTBI primer set. TCRdb processed the multiplex PCR reads anew with MiXCR; each CDR3 protein has one entry. Of about 640,000 distinct CDR3 sequences in the sample, less than 25% are singletons; the top ten hold 30% to 40%. CDR3 size: 13 residues. Germline loops: CDR1 SGHAT, CDR2 FQNNGV. Trimming shortened V by 8 bases and J by 6 bases, and 17 bases separated the two germline ends. This clonotype was seen ten or more times. Its target is unknown.

The origin of this receptor is a man aged 30 to 45 with Graves' ophthalmopathy. The specimen was blood. The chain joins TRBV11-2 to TRBJ2-7, with no clear D. The CDR3 protein is CASYQDGGGEQYF. CDR3 coding DNA: TGTGCCAGCTACCAAGACGGTGGTGGCGAGCAGTACTTC.